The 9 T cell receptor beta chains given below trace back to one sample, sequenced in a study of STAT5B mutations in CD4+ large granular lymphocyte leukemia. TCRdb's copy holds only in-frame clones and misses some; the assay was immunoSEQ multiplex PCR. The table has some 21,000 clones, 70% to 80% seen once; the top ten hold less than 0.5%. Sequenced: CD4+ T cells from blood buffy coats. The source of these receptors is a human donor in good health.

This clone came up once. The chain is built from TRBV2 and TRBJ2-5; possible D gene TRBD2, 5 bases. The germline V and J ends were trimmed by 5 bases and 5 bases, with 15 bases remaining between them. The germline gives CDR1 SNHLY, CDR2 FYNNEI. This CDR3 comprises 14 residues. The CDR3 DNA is TGTGCCAGCAGTTCCCCGGGGTTTTTGGAGACCCAGTACTTC. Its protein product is CASSSPGFLETQYF.

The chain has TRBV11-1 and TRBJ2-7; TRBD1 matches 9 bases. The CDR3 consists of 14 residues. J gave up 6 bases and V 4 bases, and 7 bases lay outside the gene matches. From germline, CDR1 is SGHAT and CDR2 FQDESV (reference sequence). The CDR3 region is CASSSPGQGPEQYF. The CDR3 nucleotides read TGTGCCAGCAGCTCACCGGGACAGGGTCCCGAGCAGTACTTC. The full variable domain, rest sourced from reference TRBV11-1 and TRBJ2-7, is EAEVAQSPRYKITEKSQAVAFWCDPISGHATLYWYRQILGQGPELLVQFQDESVVDDSQLPKDRFSAERLKGVDSTLKIQPAELGDSAMYLCASSSPGQGPEQYFGPGTRLTVT.

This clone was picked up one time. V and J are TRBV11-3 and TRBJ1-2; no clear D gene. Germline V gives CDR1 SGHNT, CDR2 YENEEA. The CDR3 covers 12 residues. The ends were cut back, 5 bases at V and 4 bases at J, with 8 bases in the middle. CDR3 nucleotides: TGTGCCAGCAGCCCTTATGGCTATGGCTACACCTTC. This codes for CASSPYGYGYTF.

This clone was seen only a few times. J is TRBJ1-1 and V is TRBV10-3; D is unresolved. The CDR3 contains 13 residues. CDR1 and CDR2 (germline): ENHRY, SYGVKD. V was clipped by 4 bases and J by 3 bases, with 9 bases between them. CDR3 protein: CAISVREDTEAFF. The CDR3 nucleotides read TGTGCCATCAGTGTGAGGGAGGACACTGAAGCTTTCTTT.

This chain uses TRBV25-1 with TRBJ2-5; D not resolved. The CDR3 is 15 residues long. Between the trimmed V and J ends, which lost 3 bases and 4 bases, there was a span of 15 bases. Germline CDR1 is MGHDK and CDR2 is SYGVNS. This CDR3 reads CASSDWFGEGETQYF. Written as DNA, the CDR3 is TGTGCCAGCAGTGATTGGTTTGGGGAAGGAGAGACCCAGTACTTC.

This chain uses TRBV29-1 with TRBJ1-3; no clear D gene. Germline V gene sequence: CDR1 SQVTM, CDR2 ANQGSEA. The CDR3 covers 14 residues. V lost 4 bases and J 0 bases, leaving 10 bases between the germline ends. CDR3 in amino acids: CSVVDPLSGNTIYF. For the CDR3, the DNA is TGCAGCGTTGTTGACCCACTCTCTGGAAACACCATATATTTT. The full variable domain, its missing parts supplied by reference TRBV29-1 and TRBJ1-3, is SAVISQKPSRDICQRGTSLTIQCQVDSQVTMMFWYRQQPGQSLTLIATANQGSEATYESGFVIDKFPISRPNLTFSTLTVSNMSPEDSSIYLCSVVDPLSGNTIYFGEGSWLTVV.

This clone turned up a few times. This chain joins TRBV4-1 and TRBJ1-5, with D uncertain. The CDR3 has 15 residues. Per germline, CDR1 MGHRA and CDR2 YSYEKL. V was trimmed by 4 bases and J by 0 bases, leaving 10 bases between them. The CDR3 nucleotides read TGCGCCAGCAGCCCAAGACTGAATAGCAATCAGCCCCAGCATTTT. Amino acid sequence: CASSPRLNSNQPQHF.

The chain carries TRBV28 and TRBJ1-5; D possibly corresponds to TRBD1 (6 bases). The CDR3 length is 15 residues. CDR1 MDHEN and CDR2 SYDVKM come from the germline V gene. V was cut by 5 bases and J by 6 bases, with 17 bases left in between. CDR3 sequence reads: CASSRDTRLIQPQHF. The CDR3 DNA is TGTGCCAGCAGTCGGGACACCCGGCTTATTCAGCCCCAGCATTTT.

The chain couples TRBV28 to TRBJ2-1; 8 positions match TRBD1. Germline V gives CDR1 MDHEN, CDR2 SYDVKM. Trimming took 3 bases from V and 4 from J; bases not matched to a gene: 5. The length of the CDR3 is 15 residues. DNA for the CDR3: TGTGCCAGCAGTTTGGGGACAGGTAATTACAATGAGCAGTTCTTC. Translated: CASSLGTGNYNEQFF.